These 23 T cell receptor beta chains originate from one sample sequenced in a study of cytotoxic CD8 clonotypes in ibrutinib-treated CLL. Profiling relied on immunoSEQ multiplex PCR, and the TCRdb table lists in-frame clones only, not all of them. This repertoire shows 160,000 or so clones, 81% found once; its top ten account for roughly 1.9%. This specimen was PBMCs, taken after 12 months of ibrutinib treatment. Receptor source: a human donor with chronic lymphocytic leukemia.

This clone was observed a single time. The chain uses TRBV18 and TRBJ1-1; D gene uncertain. The CDR3 contains 15 residues. Per the germline V gene, CDR1 is KGHSH and CDR2 is LQKENI. Trimming stripped 1 base from V and 4 bases from J, with 13 bases between. The CDR3 reads CASSPHEGWGTEAFF. The CDR3 DNA sequence: TGTGCCAGCTCACCACACGAGGGTTGGGGCACTGAAGCTTTCTTT. Based on the CDR3 plus reference TRBV18 and TRBJ1-1, the full variable domain is NAGVMQNPRHLVRRRGQEARLRCSPMKGHSHVYWYRQLPEEGLKFMVYLQKENIIDESGMPKERFSAEFPKEGPSILRIQQVVRGDSAAYFCASSPHEGWGTEAFFGQGTRLTVV.

In its sample, this clone was seen once. The CDR3 region is CASSPNPDGSYEQYF. CDR3 nucleotides: TGTGCCAGTAGTCCAAACCCCGACGGATCCTACGAGCAGTACTTC. The genes are TRBV19 and TRBJ2-7, with no clear D. The V gene lost 5 bases and the J gene lost 1 base, with 15 bases spanning the gap. CDR1 and CDR2 (germline): LNHDA, SQIVND (reference sequence). The length of the CDR3 is 15 residues.

The chain recombines TRBV7-9 with TRBJ2-7; D is unresolved. Trimming pared 6 bases from V and 4 bases from J, leaving 10 bases between. Germline V gives CDR1 SEHNR, CDR2 FQNEAQ (reference sequence). This CDR3 has 12 amino acids. CDR3 bases: TGTGCCAGCAGTCCTAATACTTACGAGCAGTACTTC. Its translation: CASSPNTYEQYF.

V is TRBV4-2 and J is TRBJ1-3; D remains ambiguous. CDR3 length: 15 residues. Germline lookup yields CDR1 LGHNA and CDR2 YNFKEQ. V was shortened by 1 base and J by 0 bases, with 7 bases between the two germline ends. CDR3: CASSQVGVSGNTIYF. The CDR3 DNA is TGTGCCAGCAGCCAAGTCGGCGTCTCTGGAAACACCATATATTTT.

The chain links TRBV7-9 to TRBJ2-1, with 7 bases that match TRBD1. The CDR3 runs 16 residues. V gave up 6 bases and J gave up 7 bases; unmatched junction bases: 15. Germline V gives CDR1 SEHNR, CDR2 FQNEAQ (reference sequence). In DNA, the CDR3 is TGTGCCAGCAGTTCAATGTTACCACAGGGGCTTAATGAGCAGTTCTTC. This sequence encodes CASSSMLPQGLNEQFF.

The CDR3: CASIREPYEQFF. Here the CDR3 DNA reads TGTGCCAGCATACGGGAGCCGTATGAGCAGTTCTTC. The chain joins TRBV5-6 to TRBJ2-1; a possible D gene is TRBD2 (6 bases). V was clipped by 6 bases and J by 8 bases, with 12 bases between them. The CDR3 runs to 12 residues. From germline, CDR1 is SGHDT and CDR2 YYEEEE.

This clone came up a few times. The J gene is TRBJ1-2, the V gene TRBV19, with D unresolved. There are 10 residues in the CDR3. Trimming shortened V by 3 bases and J by 7 bases, and 3 bases separated the two germline ends. CDR1 is LNHDA and CDR2 is SQIVND in the germline V gene (reference sequence). CDR3 residues: CASSMGGYTF. CDR3 nucleotide sequence: TGTGCCAGTAGTATGGGTGGCTACACCTTC.

The genes are TRBV20-1 and TRBJ2-3; maybe TRBD2 (7 bases). Trimming left V 6 bases short and J 11 bases short, with 15 bases between. Germline V gives CDR1 DFQATT, CDR2 SNEGSKA (reference sequence). The CDR3 loop spans 11 amino acids. CDR3: CSAPSRGGQYF. CDR3 DNA: TGCAGTGCACCTTCGAGGGGGGGGCAGTATTTT.

The chain uses TRBV7-2 and TRBJ2-1; D uncertain. CDR3 length equals 16 residues. V was cut by 2 bases and J by 0 bases, with 11 bases left in between. Germline CDR1 is SGHTA and CDR2 is FQGNSA. This chain's CDR3 is CASSLLEVSSYNEQFF. The CDR3, as DNA: TGTGCCAGCAGCTTATTAGAAGTAAGCTCCTACAATGAGCAGTTCTTC.

CDR3 DNA sequence: TGTGCCAGCAGCAAAACAGGGGGCAACAATGAGCAGTTCTTC. Translation gives CASSKTGGNNEQFF. V gene TRBV6-5 combines with J gene TRBJ2-1, with 9 bases identical to TRBD1. The length of the CDR3 is 14 residues. Losses at the gene ends were 6 bases for V and 5 bases for J; bases not matched to a gene: 5. From germline, CDR1 is MNHEY and CDR2 SVGAGI.

The V call is TRBV7-9, the J call TRBJ1-2; D is uncertain. Germline lookup yields CDR1 SEHNR and CDR2 FQNEAQ (reference sequence). V lost 5 bases and J lost 4, with 11 bases in between. This CDR3 comprises 13 residues. The CDR3 DNA is TGTGCCAGCAGCAGAAGCTACAGCTATGGCTACACCTTC. Its translation: CASSRSYSYGYTF.

The chain combines TRBV9 with TRBJ1-6; D gene unclear. Trimming shortened V by 1 base and J by 9 bases, and 8 bases separated the two germline ends. CDR3 size: 13 residues. The V gene's germline CDR1 is SGDLS and CDR2 YYNGEE. The CDR3 protein is CASSVYGVSPLHF. The CDR3 DNA is TGTGCCAGCAGCGTATATGGGGTTTCACCCCTCCACTTT.

The rearrangement joins TRBV6-1 to TRBJ2-7; 9 positions agree with TRBD2. The CDR3 has 13 residues. The trim removed 6 bases at V and 6 bases at J, leaving 6 bases unmatched. CDR1 MNHNS and CDR2 SASEGT come from the germline V gene. CDR3 in amino acids: CASRKGLAFEQYF. The CDR3 DNA follows: TGTGCCAGCAGGAAAGGACTAGCGTTCGAGCAGTACTTC.

The gene calls are TRBV28 and TRBJ2-7; 12 nucleotides agree with TRBD2. Trimming cost V 11 bases and J 5 bases; bases outside gene matches: 7. The germline gives CDR1 MDHEN, CDR2 SYDVKM. The CDR3 has 13 residues. The CDR3 sequence is CAATSGSSHEQYF. CDR3 sequence (DNA): TGTGCCGCGACTAGCGGGAGTTCCCACGAGCAGTACTTC. Full variable domain (rest looked up from reference TRBV28 and TRBJ2-7): DVKVTQSSRYLVKRTGEKVFLECVQDMDHENMFWYRQDPGLGLRLIYFSYDVKMKEKGDIPEGYSVSREKKERFSLILESASTNQTSMYLCAATSGSSHEQYFGPGTRLTVT.

The CDR3 DNA reads as TGTGCCAGCAGCTTGGCCGGAAAGAGGCAGGGGCGAACTGAAGCTTTCTTT. It codes for CASSLAGKRQGRTEAFF. The chain recombines TRBV5-4 with TRBJ1-1; tentatively, D is TRBD1 (6 bases). This CDR3 contains 17 residues. The V and J ends lost 0 bases and 5 bases respectively, with 20 bases between them. Germline CDR1 SGHNT, CDR2 YYREEE (reference sequence).

The chain uses TRBV6-5 and TRBJ2-2, with a weak D call TRBD2 (7 bases). The germline V gene has CDR1 MNHEY and CDR2 SVGAGI. The CDR3 is 12 amino acids. The CDR3 reads CAGGGETGELFF. The CDR3 coding sequence is TGTGCTGGAGGGGGGGAAACCGGGGAGCTGTTTTTT.

V gene TRBV5-6 combines with J gene TRBJ1-2; D gene uncertain. Trimming stripped 4 bases from V and 6 bases from J, with 16 bases between. The CDR3 runs 14 residues. Germline loops: CDR1 SGHDT, CDR2 YYEEEE. DNA for the CDR3: TGTGCCAGCAGCCTGGGATCGGTATTGCATGGCTACACCTTC. Residues: CASSLGSVLHGYTF.

This chain connects TRBV4-2 to TRBJ1-5, with D possibly TRBD1 on 5 matching bases. The CDR3 consists of 14 residues. Trimming pared 3 bases from V and 5 bases from J, leaving 11 bases between. The germline V gene encodes CDR1 LGHNA and CDR2 YNFKEQ. CDR3 in amino acids: CASSHIRADQPQHF. CDR3 nucleotides: TGTGCCAGCAGCCACATCAGGGCCGATCAGCCCCAGCATTTT.

The chain employs TRBV11-3 and TRBJ2-7; no reliable D call. CDR1 is SGHNT, CDR2 YENEEA, per germline. Trimming shortened V by 5 bases and J by 5 bases, and 22 bases separated the two germline ends. The CDR3 spans 16 residues. CDR3 sequence reads: CASSPPPLPSVNEQYF. DNA for the CDR3: TGTGCCAGCAGCCCCCCCCCATTGCCATCCGTCAACGAGCAGTACTTC.

This sequence joins TRBV4-2 and TRBJ2-5, with 10 bases that match TRBD1. Trimming took 1 base from V and 5 from J; bases not matched to a gene: 4. CDR1 and CDR2 from the germline V gene are LGHNA and YNFKEQ. CDR3 size: 15 residues. Here the CDR3 reads CASSQGQGARETQYF. In nucleotides, the CDR3 is TGTGCCAGCAGCCAAGGACAGGGGGCACGGGAGACCCAGTACTTC.

The chain combines TRBV6-6 with TRBJ1-5; TRBD1 matches 7 bases. J was trimmed by 7 bases and V by 2 bases; bases with no gene match: 5. The length of the CDR3 is 14 residues. From germline, CDR1 is MNHNY and CDR2 SVGAGI (reference sequence). The DNA of the CDR3 is TGTGCCAGCAGTTACCGTCAGGGGGGCCAGCCCCAGCATTTT. Its protein product is CASSYRQGGQPQHF.

As to this clone: One junction end does not reproduce the germline sequence, and a read error may be involved. The chain recombines TRBV27 with TRBJ2-7; weak D call: TRBD1 (6 bases). The CDR3 extends over 16 amino acids. CDR1 and CDR2 (germline): MNHEY, SMNVEV (reference sequence). The DNA for the CDR3 is TGTGCCAGCAGTTTATCGGACAGTCTGGGAACCTACGGGCAGTACTTC. This gives the protein CASSLSDSLGTYGQYF.

The chain recombines TRBV10-3 with TRBJ2-1; possibly TRBD2 for D (5 bases). Between the trimmed V and J ends, which lost 6 bases and 4 bases, there was a span of 13 bases. The CDR3 loop spans 14 amino acids. Per germline, CDR1 ENHRY and CDR2 SYGVKD. The CDR3 DNA sequence: TGTGCCATCAGGACGGAAGGGAGATACAATGAGCAGTTCTTC. It translates to CAIRTEGRYNEQFF.